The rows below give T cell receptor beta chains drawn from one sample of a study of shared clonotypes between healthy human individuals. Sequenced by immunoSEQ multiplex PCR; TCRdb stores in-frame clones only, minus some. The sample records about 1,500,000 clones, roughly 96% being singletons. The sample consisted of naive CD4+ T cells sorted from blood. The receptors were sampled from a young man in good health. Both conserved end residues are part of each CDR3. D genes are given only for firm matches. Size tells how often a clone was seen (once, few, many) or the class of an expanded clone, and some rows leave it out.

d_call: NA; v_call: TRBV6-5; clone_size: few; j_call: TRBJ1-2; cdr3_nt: TGTGCCAGCAGTGGACAGCCCTATGGCTACACCTTC; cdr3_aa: CASSGQPYGYTF
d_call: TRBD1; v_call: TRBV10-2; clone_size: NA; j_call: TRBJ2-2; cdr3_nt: TGCGCCAGCAGGGGGGACAGGGCAATACCCGGGGAGCTGTTTTTT; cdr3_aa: CASRGDRAIPGELFF
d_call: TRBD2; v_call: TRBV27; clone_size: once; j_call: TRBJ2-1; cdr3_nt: TGTGCCAGCAGTTCCCTCGCAGTCGGACTAGCGGTCCACAATGAGCAGTTCTTC; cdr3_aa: CASSSLAVGLAVHNEQFF
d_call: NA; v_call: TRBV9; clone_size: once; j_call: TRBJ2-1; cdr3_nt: TGTGCCAGCAGCGGGGGGTCGGGACTCCTAAACAATGAGCAGTTCTTC; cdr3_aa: CASSGGSGLLNNEQFF
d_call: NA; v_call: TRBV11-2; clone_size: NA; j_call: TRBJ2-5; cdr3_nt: TGTGCCAGCAGCTTAGTATGGGGATCAGGAGAGACCCAGTACTTC; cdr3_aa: CASSLVWGSGETQYF
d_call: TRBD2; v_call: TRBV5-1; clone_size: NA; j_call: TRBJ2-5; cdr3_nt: TGCGCCAGCAGCTTCGGACTAGCGGGGGAAGAGACCCAGTACTTC; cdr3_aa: CASSFGLAGEETQYF
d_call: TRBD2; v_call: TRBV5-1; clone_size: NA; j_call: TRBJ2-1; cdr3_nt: TGCGCCAGCAGCCTGCTAACTAGCGGGAAAGTGAATGAGCAGTTCTTC; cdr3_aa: CASSLLTSGKVNEQFF
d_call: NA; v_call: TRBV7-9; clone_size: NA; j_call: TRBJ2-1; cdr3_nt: TGTGCCAGCAGCTTATGGTTACAGTCGGGGCACAATGAGCAGTTCTTC; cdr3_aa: CASSLWLQSGHNEQFF
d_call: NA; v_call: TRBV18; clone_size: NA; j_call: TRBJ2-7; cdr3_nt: TGTGCCAGCTCACCCGAGAAGGGTGGGTTGACCTACGAGCAGTACTTC; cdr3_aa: CASSPEKGGLTYEQYF
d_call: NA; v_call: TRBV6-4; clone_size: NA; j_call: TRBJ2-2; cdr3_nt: TGTGCCAGCAGTGACTCCCGCAGGGAAGGCACCGGGGAGCTGTTTTTT; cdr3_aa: CASSDSRREGTGELFF
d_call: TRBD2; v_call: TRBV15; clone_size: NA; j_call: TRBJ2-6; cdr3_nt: TGTGCCACCAGCAGAGATTATCTAGCGGGAGGTGAGGGGGCCAACGTCCTGACTTTC; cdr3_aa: CATSRDYLAGGEGANVLTF
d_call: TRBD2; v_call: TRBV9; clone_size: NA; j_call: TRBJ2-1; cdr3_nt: TGTGCCAGCAGCCCCCGCCTAGCGGGAGGGCCCGGGGAGCAGTTCTTC; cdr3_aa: CASSPRLAGGPGEQFF
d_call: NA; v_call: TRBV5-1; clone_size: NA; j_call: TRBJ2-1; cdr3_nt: TGCGCCAGCAGCTTGGCGGGGTACGGCAATGAGCAGTTCTTC; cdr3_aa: CASSLAGYGNEQFF
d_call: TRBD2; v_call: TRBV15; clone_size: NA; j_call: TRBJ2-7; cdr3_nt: TGTGCCACCAGCAGTAGCGGGAGGGCCGGCGAGCAGTACTTC; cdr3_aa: CATSSSGRAGEQYF
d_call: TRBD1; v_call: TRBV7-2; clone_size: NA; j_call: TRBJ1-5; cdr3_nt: TGTGCCAGCAGCTTAGACAGGGGAGGTTATCAGCCCCAGCATTTT; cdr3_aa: CASSLDRGGYQPQHF
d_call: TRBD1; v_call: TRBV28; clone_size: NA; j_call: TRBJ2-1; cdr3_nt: TGTGCCAGCAGTTCCCCAGGGGGTTCTGGCAATGAGCAGTTCTTC; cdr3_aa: CASSSPGGSGNEQFF
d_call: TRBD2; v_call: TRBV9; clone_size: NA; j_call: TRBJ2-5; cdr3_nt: TGTGCCAGCAGCCCCCCCTGGGGGACTAACCGCGGAGAGACCCAGTACTTC; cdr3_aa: CASSPPWGTNRGETQYF
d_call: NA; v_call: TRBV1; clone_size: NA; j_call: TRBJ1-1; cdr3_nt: TGCACCAGCAGCCTACTAGGACCTCCCGATATGCACACTGAAGCTTTCTTT; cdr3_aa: CTSSLLGPPDMHTEAFF
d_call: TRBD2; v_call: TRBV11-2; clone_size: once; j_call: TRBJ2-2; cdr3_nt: TGTGCCAGCAGCTCAGGCGGGCTAGCGGGAGTTGGCGGGGAGCTGTTTTTT; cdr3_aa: CASSSGGLAGVGGELFF
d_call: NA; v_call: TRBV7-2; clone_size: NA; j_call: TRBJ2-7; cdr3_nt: TGTGCCAGCAGCTTAGTTGGGGTCTACTCCTACGAGCAGTACTTC; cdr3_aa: CASSLVGVYSYEQYF
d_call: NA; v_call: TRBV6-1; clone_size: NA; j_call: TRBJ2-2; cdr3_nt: TGTGCCAGCAGTGCCGGGAACACCGGGGAGCTGTTTTTT; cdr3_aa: CASSAGNTGELFF
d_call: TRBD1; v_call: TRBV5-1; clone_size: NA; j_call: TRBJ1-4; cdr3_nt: TGCGCCAGCAGCTTCGACAGGGTTGAGAAACTGTTTTTT; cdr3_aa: CASSFDRVEKLFF
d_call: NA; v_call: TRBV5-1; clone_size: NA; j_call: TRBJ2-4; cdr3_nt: TGCGCCAGCAGCTTTCAGGACATTCAGTACTTC; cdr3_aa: CASSFQDIQYF
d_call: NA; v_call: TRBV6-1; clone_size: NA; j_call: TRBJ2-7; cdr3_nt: TGTGCCAGCACTGAAGGATTTTACGAGCAGTACTTC; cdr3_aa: CASTEGFYEQYF
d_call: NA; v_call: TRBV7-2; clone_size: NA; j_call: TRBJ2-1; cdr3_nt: TGTGCCAGCAGCCTAAGCTATGAGCAGTTCTTC; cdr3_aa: CASSLSYEQFF
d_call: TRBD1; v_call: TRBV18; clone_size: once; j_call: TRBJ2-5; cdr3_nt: TGTGCCAGCTCACCAGACGGGGGACAGGCAAACCAAGAGACCCAGTACTTC; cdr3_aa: CASSPDGGQANQETQYF
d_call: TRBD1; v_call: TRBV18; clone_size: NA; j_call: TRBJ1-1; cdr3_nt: TGTGCCAGCTCACCTTCCGGGACAGCGAACACTGAAGCTTTCTTT; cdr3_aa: CASSPSGTANTEAFF
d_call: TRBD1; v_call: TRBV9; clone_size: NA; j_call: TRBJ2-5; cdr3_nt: TGTGCCAGCAGCGTTGACAGGGTACAAGAGACCCAGTACTTC; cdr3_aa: CASSVDRVQETQYF
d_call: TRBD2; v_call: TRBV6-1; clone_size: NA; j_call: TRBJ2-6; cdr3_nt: TGTGCCAGCAGTGAAGCGGGACTAGCGGGAGCCGGGGCCAACGTCCTGACTTTC; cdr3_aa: CASSEAGLAGAGANVLTF
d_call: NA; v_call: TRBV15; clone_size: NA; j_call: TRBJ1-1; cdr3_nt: TGTGCCACCAGCGGTCTGAACACTGAAGCTTTCTTT; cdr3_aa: CATSGLNTEAFF
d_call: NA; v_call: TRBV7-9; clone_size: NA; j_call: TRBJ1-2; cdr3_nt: TGTGCCAGCAGTTCGACAGCGTCTAACTATGGCTACACCTTC; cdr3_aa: CASSSTASNYGYTF